This T cell receptor (beta chain) was identified during a study of blood T cell repertoires in COVID-19. The overall study: Samples representing acute and convalescent COVID-19 were sourced from the United States, Italy and Spain. PBMCs, B-cell-depleted T cells, or T cells were the source of the cDNA or gDNA that made up the material.

The CDR3 runs to 13 residues. The ends were cut back, 8 bases at V and 1 base at J, with 11 bases in the middle. Germline CDR1 and CDR2: SGHAT and FQDESV (reference sequence). How the authors handled the data: Estimated nucleated cell counts came from reference gene primer amplification. Some clones are missing from TCRdb's copy, which holds only in-frame ones; the method was immunoSEQ multiplex PCR. That table supplies the V and J calls and clone size; D and trimming were determined from the DNA. The table shows about 230,000 clones, with 87% occurring only once. The clonotype originates from a man aged 30-40 years who had recovered from COVID-19. Sequencing input: PBMCs or T cells enriched from blood (not recorded which). The chain recombines TRBV11-1 with TRBJ1-1; D ambiguous. The chain's CDR3 is CASGISRNTEAFF. The CDR3 DNA reads as TGTGCCAGCGGTATTTCTAGGAACACTGAAGCTTTCTTT.